This T cell receptor beta chain stems from a study of persistence of HIV-infected CD4 T cells. Cells were stimulated with CMV-infected fibroblast lysates at roughly 10 ug/mL. Sorting of responding CD4+ T cells relied on upregulated CD40 ligand together with CD69. Undetectable plasma HIV-1 RNA below 50 copies/mL lasted at least 4 years. Concerning this clone: Its cognate antigen is unknown.

This was the immunoSEQ version 4 assay in survey mode. Assay: immunoSEQ multiplex PCR; the TCRdb copy retains only in-frame clones and omits some. The sample contains under 7,000 clones, 64% of which appear only once. V gave up 0 bases and J gave up 8 bases; unmatched junction bases: 3. Germline-derived CDR1 and CDR2 are SGHRS and YFSETQ. The CDR3 extends over 15 amino acids. Broader study findings: TCRbeta richness was lower in CMV- and Gag-responding cells than in anti-CD3/anti-CD28-responding cells. Degenerate expanded CDR3beta sequences were enriched among CMV- and Gag-responding cells.

The input for sequencing was CD4+ T cells sorted from PBMCs after approximately 19-hour stimulation, taken from a patient who received antiretroviral therapy. J is TRBJ1-6 and V is TRBV5-1, with 9 bases aligning to TRBD1. This sequence originates from an adult man with HIV who was CMV-seropositive. CDR3 bases: TGCGCCAGCAGCTTGGGGGACAGGGAGGATTCACCCCTCCACTTT. It is translated as CASSLGDREDSPLHF. Supplemented by reference TRBV5-1 and TRBJ1-6, the full variable domain reads KAGVTQTPRYLIKTRGQQVTLSCSPISGHRSVSWYQQTPGQGLQFLFEYFSETQRNKGNFPGRFSGRQFSNSRSEMNVSTLELGDSALYLCASSLGDREDSPLHFGNGTRLTVT.